These T cell receptor beta chains were read from a single sample in a study of blood T cell repertoires in COVID-19. The protocol was immunoSEQ multiplex PCR, while the TCRdb copy is restricted to in-frame clones and leaves out a portion. The profile covers some 260,000 clones, with about 70% appearing a single time and around 3.4% taken by the ten largest. The sequencing input was peripheral blood. These receptors all stem from a woman aged 80 or over with acute or convalescent COVID-19. Each CDR3 is given with its conserved first and last residue. A D gene is named only where the DNA matches it firmly. Size is omitted from some rows. Given values are once, few, many or a class for expanded clones.

clone size,D gene,J gene,V gene,CDR3 protein,CDR3 DNA
.,TRBD1,TRBJ1-4,TRBV2,CASFRQGNSNEKLFF,TGTGCCAGCTTTAGACAGGGGAATTCCAATGAAAAACTGTTTTTT
.,.,TRBJ2-5,TRBV9,CASSVGAKWETQYF,TGTGCCAGCAGCGTAGGAGCGAAATGGGAGACCCAGTACTTC
.,TRBD1,TRBJ2-7,TRBV3-1/TRBV3-2,CASSQGIGTGISYEQYF,TGTGCCAGCAGCCAAGGAATCGGGACAGGGATCTCCTACGAGCAGTACTTC
once,.,TRBJ2-1,TRBV7-2,CASSLAAGGSYNEQFF,TGTGCCAGCAGCTTAGCGGCAGGGGGGTCCTACAATGAGCAGTTCTTC
.,TRBD1,TRBJ1-5,TRBV4-2,CASSLKDRGGNQPQHF,TGTGCCAGCAGCCTCAAGGACAGGGGTGGCAATCAGCCCCAGCATTTT
.,.,TRBJ1-5,TRBV2,CASKGVRSNQPQHF,TGTGCCAGCAAGGGGGTAAGGAGCAATCAGCCCCAGCATTTT
.,.,TRBJ2-2,TRBV3-1/TRBV3-2,CASSQDLGSGYTGELFF,TGTGCCAGCAGCCAAGATCTCGGTAGCGGATACACCGGGGAGCTGTTTTTT
.,.,TRBJ1-4,TRBV14,CASSQAGEKLFF,TGTGCCAGCAGCCAAGCGGGTGAAAAACTGTTTTTT
.,.,TRBJ1-5,TRBV28,CASSLSRQPQHF,TGTGCCAGCAGTTTGTCCCGGCAGCCCCAGCATTTT
.,TRBD2,TRBJ2-2,TRBV19,CASSPLAGGPSGELFF,TGTGCCAGTAGTCCTCTAGCGGGGGGGCCAAGCGGGGAGCTGTTTTTT
.,.,TRBJ2-7,TRBV5-1,CASSSHLGGYEQYF,TGCGCCAGCAGCAGTCACCTAGGGGGCTACGAGCAGTACTTC
.,TRBD2,TRBJ2-1,TRBV15,CATSRSRAGGSSSYNEQFF,TGTGCCACCAGCAGATCTAGAGCGGGAGGATCGAGCTCCTACAATGAGCAGTTCTTC
.,.,TRBJ1-2,TRBV19,CASTSTGGYGYTF,TGTGCCAGTACCAGTACGGGAGGCTATGGCTACACCTTC
.,.,TRBJ1-1,TRBV10-1,CVPKQGANTEAFF,TGCGTACCAAAACAGGGCGCCAACACTGAAGCTTTCTTT
once,TRBD2,TRBJ2-7,TRBV6-6,CASSSPGLAGVEQYF,TGTGCCAGCAGCTCGCCGGGACTAGCGGGAGTCGAGCAGTACTTC
.,.,TRBJ1-1,TRBV19,CASSMYRNTEAFF,TGTGCCAGTAGTATGTACAGAAACACTGAAGCTTTCTTT
few,TRBD1,TRBJ2-6,TRBV3-1/TRBV3-2,CASSRTGGGSGANVLTF,TGTGCCAGCAGCCGGACAGGGGGTGGCTCTGGGGCCAACGTCCTGACTTTC
once,.,TRBJ1-5,TRBV28,CASSFLSHQTASNQPQHF,TGTGCCAGCAGTTTCTTGAGCCACCAAACCGCGAGCAATCAGCCCCAGCATTTT
few,.,TRBJ1-5,TRBV27,CASRSYSNQPQHF,TGTGCCAGCAGAAGCTATAGCAATCAGCCCCAGCATTTT
.,.,TRBJ1-5,TRBV12-3/TRBV12-4,CASTQSLSQPQHF,TGTGCCAGCACCCAATCTCTGAGTCAGCCCCAGCATTTT
.,.,TRBJ1-1,TRBV29-1,CSVGHMNTEAFF,TGCAGCGTTGGCCACATGAACACTGAAGCTTTCTTT
.,TRBD2,TRBJ2-1,TRBV3-1/TRBV3-2,CASTARERGPYNEQFF,TGTGCCAGCACCGCAAGGGAGCGGGGGCCATACAATGAGCAGTTCTTC
once,TRBD2,TRBJ2-2,TRBV5-1,CASSLGLAVNTGELFF,TGCGCCAGCAGCTTGGGTCTAGCGGTCAACACCGGGGAGCTGTTTTTT
.,TRBD2,TRBJ2-1,TRBV6-5,CASSYSLAGIYNEQFF,TGTGCCAGCAGTTACTCTCTAGCGGGAATCTACAATGAGCAGTTCTTC
.,.,TRBJ1-2,TRBV5-5,CASSLSPTEIYGYTF,TGTGCCAGCAGCTTGAGCCCGACAGAAATCTATGGCTACACCTTC
.,.,TRBJ1-2,TRBV28,CASSYADNYGYTF,TGTGCCAGCAGTTACGCAGATAACTATGGCTACACCTTC
once,.,TRBJ2-5,TRBV18,CASSITGTDGSQYF,TGTGCCAGCTCAATTACCGGGACGGACGGGAGCCAGTACTTC
.,TRBD1,TRBJ1-2,TRBV10-3,CAISEGTGALAYGYTF,TGTGCCATCAGTGAAGGGACAGGGGCCCTCGCCTATGGCTACACCTTC
once,.,TRBJ1-5,TRBV2,CASSGVGGQPQHF,TGTGCCAGCAGTGGGGTGGGGGGTCAGCCCCAGCATTTT
.,.,TRBJ2-2,TRBV7-8,CASSPRRLGSGELFF,TGTGCCAGCAGCCCCCGGAGGCTCGGAAGCGGGGAGCTGTTTTTT
few,TRBD2,TRBJ2-7,TRBV9,CASSVSSGGAYEQYF,TGTGCCAGCAGCGTTTCTAGCGGGGGGGCCTACGAGCAGTACTTC
few,TRBD1,TRBJ2-1,TRBV6-5,CASSPGGMDNEQFF,TGTGCCAGCAGCCCAGGGGGCATGGACAATGAGCAGTTCTTC
few,.,TRBJ2-1,TRBV12-3/TRBV12-4,CASSLRDEQFF,TGTGCCAGCAGTTTACGGGATGAGCAGTTCTTC
.,TRBD1,TRBJ2-5,TRBV7-9,CASSLAGQGTQETQYF,TGTGCCAGCAGCTTAGCAGGACAGGGGACCCAAGAGACCCAGTACTTC
.,TRBD2,TRBJ2-2,TRBV6-5,CASSPSGGASGELFF,TGTGCCAGCAGTCCAAGCGGGGGGGCCTCCGGGGAGCTGTTTTTT
many,.,TRBJ2-1,TRBV7-3,CASSLTEGKLNEQFF,TGTGCCAGCAGCTTAACGGAGGGGAAGCTCAATGAGCAGTTCTTC
few,.,TRBJ1-5,TRBV2,CASSDRVRNQPQHF,TGTGCCAGCAGTGATAGAGTTCGCAATCAGCCCCAGCATTTT
.,TRBD1,TRBJ1-2,TRBV6-5,CASGQGGGYTF,TGTGCCAGCGGCCAGGGGGGTGGCTACACCTTC
.,.,TRBJ1-2,TRBV5-5,CASSLGHSGPNYGYTF,TGTGCCAGCAGCTTGGGTCACTCAGGCCCGAACTATGGCTACACCTTC
.,.,TRBJ2-7,TRBV5-1,CASSPQGQGYEQYF,TGCGCCAGCAGCCCCCAAGGGCAGGGCTACGAGCAGTACTTC
.,TRBD1,TRBJ1-3,TRBV27,CASSSSDRLGGNTIYF,TGTGCCAGCAGTTCGTCGGACAGGTTGGGCGGAAACACCATATATTTT
.,TRBD1,TRBJ2-3,TRBV30,CAWSSQGGTDTQYF,TGTGCCTGGAGTTCACAGGGGGGCACAGATACGCAGTATTTT
.,.,TRBJ2-2,TRBV2,CASGGGRSNTGELFF,TGTGCCAGCGGGGGAGGCCGGTCGAACACCGGGGAGCTGTTTTTT
.,TRBD2,TRBJ2-2,TRBV6-6,CASSYTSAGTGELFF,TGTGCCAGCAGTTACACTAGCGCGGGCACCGGGGAGCTGTTTTTT
.,.,TRBJ1-1,TRBV15,CATSGRDTEAFF,TGTGCCACCAGCGGCAGGGACACTGAAGCTTTCTTT
.,.,TRBJ1-1,TRBV5-6,CASTRQGGLDTEAFF,TGTGCCAGCACCCGACAAGGGGGTTTGGACACTGAAGCTTTCTTT
.,.,TRBJ1-2,TRBV5-1,CASSLEWPGGYTF,TGCGCCAGCAGCTTGGAGTGGCCGGGTGGCTACACCTTC
once,TRBD1,TRBJ1-1,TRBV6-5,CASRDRGHTEAFF,TGTGCCAGCAGGGACAGGGGGCACACTGAAGCTTTCTTT
once,.,TRBJ1-6,TRBV7-9,CASSPAGGGYNSPLHF,TGTGCCAGCAGCCCCGCGGGAGGTGGCTATAATTCACCCCTCCACTTT
.,TRBD2,TRBJ2-7,TRBV7-9,CASSLGAGGPSEQYF,TGTGCCAGCAGCTTGGGAGCGGGGGGGCCGAGTGAGCAGTACTTC